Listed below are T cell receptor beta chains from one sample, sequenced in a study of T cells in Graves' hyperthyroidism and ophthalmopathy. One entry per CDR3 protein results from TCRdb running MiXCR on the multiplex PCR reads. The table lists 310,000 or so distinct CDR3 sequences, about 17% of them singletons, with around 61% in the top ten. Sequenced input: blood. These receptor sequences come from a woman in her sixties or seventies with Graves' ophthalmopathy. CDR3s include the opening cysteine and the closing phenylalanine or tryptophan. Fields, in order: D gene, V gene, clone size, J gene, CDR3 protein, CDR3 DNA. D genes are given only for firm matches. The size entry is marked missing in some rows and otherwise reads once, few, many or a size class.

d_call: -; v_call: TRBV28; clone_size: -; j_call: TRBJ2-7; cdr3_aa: CASSLRRRPYEQYF; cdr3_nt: TGTGCCAGCAGTTTAAGGCGTCGGCCCTACGAGCAGTACTTC
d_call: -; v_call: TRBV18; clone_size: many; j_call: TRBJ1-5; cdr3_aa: CASSPPLESNQPQHF; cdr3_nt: TGTGCCAGCTCACCACCGTTGGAGAGCAATCAGCCCCAGCATTTT
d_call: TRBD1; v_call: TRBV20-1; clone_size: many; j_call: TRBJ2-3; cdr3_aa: CSASLGTGVRDTQYF; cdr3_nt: TGCAGTGCTAGCTTGGGGACAGGGGTAAGGGATACGCAGTATTTT
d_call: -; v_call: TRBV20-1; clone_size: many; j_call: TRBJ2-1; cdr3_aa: CSARRSGGDYNEQFF; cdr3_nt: TGCAGTGCTAGGCGGAGTGGGGGCGACTACAATGAGCAGTTCTTC
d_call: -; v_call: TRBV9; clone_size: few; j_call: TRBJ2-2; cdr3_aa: CASSVRSGGDTGELFF; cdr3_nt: TGTGCCAGCAGCGTACGTAGCGGAGGGGACACCGGGGAGCTGTTTTTT
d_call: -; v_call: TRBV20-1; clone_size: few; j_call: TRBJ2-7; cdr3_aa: CSGGLTPYEQYF; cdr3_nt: TGCAGCGGGGGCTTAACGCCCTACGAGCAGTACTTC
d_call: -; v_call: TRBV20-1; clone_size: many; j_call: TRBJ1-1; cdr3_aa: CSAIAGANTEAFF; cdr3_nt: TGCAGTGCTATCGCCGGGGCCAACACTGAAGCTTTCTTT
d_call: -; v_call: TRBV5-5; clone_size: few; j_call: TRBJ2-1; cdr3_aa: CASTPRGVAYNEQFF; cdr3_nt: TGTGCCAGCACCCCCAGAGGGGTGGCCTACAATGAGCAGTTCTTC
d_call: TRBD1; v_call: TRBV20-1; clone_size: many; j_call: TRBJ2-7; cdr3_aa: CSVLDRVRNEQYF; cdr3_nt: TGCAGTGTCCTGGACAGGGTGAGAAACGAGCAGTACTTC
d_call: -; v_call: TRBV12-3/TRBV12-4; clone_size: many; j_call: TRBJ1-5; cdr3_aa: CASSLDMYQPQHF; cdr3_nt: TGTGCCAGCAGCCTAGACATGTATCAGCCCCAGCATTTT
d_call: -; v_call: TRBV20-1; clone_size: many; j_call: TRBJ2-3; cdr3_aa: CSGGGGRSDTQYF; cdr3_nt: TGCAGTGGGGGAGGGGGCAGATCAGATACGCAGTATTTT
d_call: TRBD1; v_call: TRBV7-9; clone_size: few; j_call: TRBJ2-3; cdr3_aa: CASSLTGLDTQYF; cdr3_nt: TGTGCCAGCAGCTTGACAGGGCTGGATACGCAGTATTTT
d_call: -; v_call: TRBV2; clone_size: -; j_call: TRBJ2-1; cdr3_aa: CACSGGSNEQFF; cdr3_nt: TGTGCCTGCAGTGGGGGTTCCAATGAGCAGTTCTTC
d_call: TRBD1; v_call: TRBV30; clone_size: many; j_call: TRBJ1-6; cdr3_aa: CAWSGGQGYNSPLHF; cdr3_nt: TGTGCCTGGAGTGGCGGACAGGGCTATAATTCACCCCTCCACTTT
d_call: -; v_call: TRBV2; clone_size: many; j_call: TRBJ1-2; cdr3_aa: CASRRHRNYGYTF; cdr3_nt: TGTGCCAGCAGAAGGCACAGGAACTATGGCTACACCTTC
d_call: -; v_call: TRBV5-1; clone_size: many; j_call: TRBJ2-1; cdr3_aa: CASSLGSNNEQFF; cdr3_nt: TGCGCCAGCAGCTTGGGAAGTAACAATGAGCAGTTCTTC
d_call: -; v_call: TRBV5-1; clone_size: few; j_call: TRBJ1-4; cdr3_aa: CASSFLTGIGTNEKLFF; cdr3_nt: TGCGCCAGCAGCTTTTTAACAGGGATCGGAACTAATGAAAAACTGTTTTTT
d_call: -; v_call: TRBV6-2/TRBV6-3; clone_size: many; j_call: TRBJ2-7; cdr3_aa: CASSYFGTYGSEQYF; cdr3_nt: TGTGCCAGCAGTTATTTTGGGACATATGGTTCCGAGCAGTACTTC
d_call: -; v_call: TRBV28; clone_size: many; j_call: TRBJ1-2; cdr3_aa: CAGTSVRANYGYTF; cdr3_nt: TGTGCCGGAACTTCAGTACGGGCCAACTATGGCTACACCTTC
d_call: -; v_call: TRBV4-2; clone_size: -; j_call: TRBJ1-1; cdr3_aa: CASSFLGRTGDTEAFF; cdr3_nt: TGTGCCAGCAGCTTCCTTGGGAGGACGGGAGACACTGAAGCTTTCTTT
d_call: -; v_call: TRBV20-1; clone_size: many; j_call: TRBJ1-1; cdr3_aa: CSARVEEAFF; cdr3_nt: TGCAGTGCTAGAGTTGAAGAAGCTTTCTTT
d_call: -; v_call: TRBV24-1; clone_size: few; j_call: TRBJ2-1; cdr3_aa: CATSDMTGTSISNEQFF; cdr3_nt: TGTGCCACCAGTGATATGACCGGGACTTCTATTTCTAATGAGCAGTTCTTC
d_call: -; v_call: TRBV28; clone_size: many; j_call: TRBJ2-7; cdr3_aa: CASSSQGGEQYF; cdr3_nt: TGTGCCAGCAGTTCCCAGGGGGGCGAGCAGTACTTC
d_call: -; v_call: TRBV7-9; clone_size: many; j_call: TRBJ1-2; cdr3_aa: CASSLVAVGGYTF; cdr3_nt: TGTGCCAGCAGCTTAGTGGCAGTCGGCGGCTACACCTTC
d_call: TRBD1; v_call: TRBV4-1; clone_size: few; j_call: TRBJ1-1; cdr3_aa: CASSPLYRGPKTEAFF; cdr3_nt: TGCGCCAGCAGCCCATTATACAGGGGGCCGAAGACTGAAGCTTTCTTT
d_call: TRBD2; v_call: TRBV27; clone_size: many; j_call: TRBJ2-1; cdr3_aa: CASSFAGGGGWREQFF; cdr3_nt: TGTGCCAGCAGTTTTGCGGGAGGGGGTGGATGGCGTGAGCAGTTCTTC
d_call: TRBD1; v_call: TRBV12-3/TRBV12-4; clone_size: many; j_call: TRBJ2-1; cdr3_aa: CASSYQGESEQFF; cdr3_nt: TGTGCCAGCAGTTACCAGGGGGAGAGTGAGCAGTTCTTC
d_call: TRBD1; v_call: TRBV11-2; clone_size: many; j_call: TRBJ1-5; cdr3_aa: CASGTGPSQPQHF; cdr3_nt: TGTGCCAGCGGGACAGGGCCCTCTCAGCCCCAGCATTTT
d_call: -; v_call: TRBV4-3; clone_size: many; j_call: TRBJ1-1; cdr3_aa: CASSHAHRAITSMNTEAFF; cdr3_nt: TGCGCCAGCAGCCACGCACACCGGGCCATCACTTCCATGAACACTGAAGCTTTCTTT
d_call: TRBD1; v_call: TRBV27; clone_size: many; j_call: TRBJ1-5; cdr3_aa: CASRRQGGGPQHF; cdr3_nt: TGTGCCAGCAGACGACAGGGAGGAGGGCCCCAGCATTTT
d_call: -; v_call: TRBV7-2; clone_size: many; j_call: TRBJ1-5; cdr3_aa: CASSLGGISNQPQHF; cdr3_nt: TGTGCCAGCAGCTTAGGGGGAATTAGCAATCAGCCCCAGCATTTT
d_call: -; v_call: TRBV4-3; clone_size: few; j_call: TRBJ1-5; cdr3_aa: CASSQDFPGAIQPQHF; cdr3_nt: TGCGCCAGCAGCCAAGATTTCCCAGGGGCCATTCAGCCCCAGCATTTT
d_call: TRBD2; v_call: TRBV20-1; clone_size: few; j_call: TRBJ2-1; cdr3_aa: CSARDIGGGPYNEQFF; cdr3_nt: TGCAGTGCTAGAGATATTGGGGGAGGGCCGTACAATGAGCAGTTCTTC
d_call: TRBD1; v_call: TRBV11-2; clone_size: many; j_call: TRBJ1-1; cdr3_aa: CASSLEPGGNTEAFF; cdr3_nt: TGTGCCAGCAGCTTAGAACCAGGGGGGAACACTGAAGCTTTCTTT
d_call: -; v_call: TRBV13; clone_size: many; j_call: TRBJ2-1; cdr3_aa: CASSVPGSIGDEQFF; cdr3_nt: TGTGCCAGCAGCGTACCCGGCTCTATCGGCGATGAGCAGTTCTTC
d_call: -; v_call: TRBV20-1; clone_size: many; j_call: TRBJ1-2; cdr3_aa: CSATDRQMPNGYTF; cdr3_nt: TGCAGTGCCACTGACCGACAGATGCCCAATGGCTACACCTTC
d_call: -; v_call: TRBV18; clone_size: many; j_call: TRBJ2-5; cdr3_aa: CASSPSADGETQYF; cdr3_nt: TGTGCCAGCTCACCTAGCGCCGACGGGGAGACCCAGTACTTC
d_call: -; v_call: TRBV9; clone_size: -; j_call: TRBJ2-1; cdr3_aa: CASSVATVGLFGGNEQFF; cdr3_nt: TGTGCCAGCAGCGTAGCCACCGTAGGACTATTCGGTGGCAATGAGCAGTTCTTC
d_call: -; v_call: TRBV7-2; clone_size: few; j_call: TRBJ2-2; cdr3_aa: CASSRTQGSGELFF; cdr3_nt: TGTGCCAGCAGCCGCACACAGGGTTCCGGGGAGCTGTTTTTT
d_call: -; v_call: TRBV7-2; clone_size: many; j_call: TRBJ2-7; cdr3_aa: CASSADSTEQYF; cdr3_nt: TGTGCCAGCAGCGCGGACTCAACCGAGCAGTACTTC
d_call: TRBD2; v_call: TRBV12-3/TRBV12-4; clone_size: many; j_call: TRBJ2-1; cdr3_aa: CASSLGLAGGQGNEQFF; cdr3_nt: TGTGCCAGCAGTTTGGGACTAGCGGGGGGGCAGGGCAATGAGCAGTTCTTC
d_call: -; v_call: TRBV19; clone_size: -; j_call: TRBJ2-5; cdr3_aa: CASSIEGTAGETQYF; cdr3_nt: TGTGCCAGTAGTATAGAAGGGACAGCGGGAGAGACCCAGTACTTC
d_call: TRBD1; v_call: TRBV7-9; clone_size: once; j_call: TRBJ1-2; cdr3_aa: CASTKSTGVYGYTF; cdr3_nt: TGTGCCAGCACCAAATCTACAGGGGTCTATGGCTACACCTTC
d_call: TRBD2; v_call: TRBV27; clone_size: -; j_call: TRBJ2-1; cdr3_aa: CASSVSGRDGEQFF; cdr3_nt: TGTGCCAGCAGCGTTAGCGGGAGGGACGGAGAGCAGTTCTTC
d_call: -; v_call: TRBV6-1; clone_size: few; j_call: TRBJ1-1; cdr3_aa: CASGGSTEAFF; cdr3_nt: TGTGCCAGCGGGGGAAGCACTGAAGCTTTCTTT